These 8 T cell receptor beta chains were all obtained from the same sample, sequenced in a study of control samples from healthy donors and cancer patients. The repertoire was sequenced with immunoSEQ multiplex PCR; TCRdb's copy has only in-frame clones and lacks some. The sample has 100,000 to 150,000 clones, approximately 87% seen once. The sample consisted of blood. The receptors here all came from a man aged 30 to 45 in good health.

The genes are TRBV11-2 and TRBJ1-1, with D unresolved. This CDR3 comprises 12 residues. V lost 4 bases and J 9 bases, leaving 12 bases between the germline ends. Germline V lookup: CDR1 SGHAT, CDR2 FQNNGV. The CDR3 loop is CASSWSAGQAFF. CDR3 nucleotides: TGTGCCAGCAGCTGGTCGGCAGGTCAAGCTTTCTTT.

The chain recombines TRBV6-6 with TRBJ1-1; 11 bases are a match to TRBD1. Germline values: CDR1 MNHNY, CDR2 SVGAGI (reference sequence). The trim removed 6 bases at V and 5 bases at J, leaving 5 bases unmatched. CDR3 length equals 14 residues. The CDR3 DNA reads as TGTGCCAGCAGCCCGGACAGGGGGCGAACTGAAGCTTTCTTT. This encodes CASSPDRGRTEAFF.

The chain carries TRBV28 and TRBJ1-3; perhaps TRBD1 as D (5 bases). Deletions cut 2 bases from V and 8 bases from J, with 10 bases between. This CDR3 has 13 amino acids. The germline V gene has CDR1 MDHEN and CDR2 SYDVKM. The CDR3: CASSLGHMDTIYF. As DNA, the CDR3 is TGTGCCAGCAGTTTAGGACATATGGACACCATATATTTT. Based on the CDR3 plus reference TRBV28 and TRBJ1-3, the full variable domain is DVKVTQSSRYLVKRTGEKVFLECVQDMDHENMFWYRQDPGLGLRLIYFSYDVKMKEKGDIPEGYSVSREKKERFSLILESASTNQTSMYLCASSLGHMDTIYFGEGSWLTVV.

The gene calls are TRBV6-6 and TRBJ1-3; no clear D gene. The CDR3 length is 15 residues. V gave up 8 bases and J gave up 1 base, with 15 bases separating them. Germline CDR1 reads MNHNY; CDR2 reads SVGAGI (reference sequence). CDR3 sequence: CASSLTFTSGNTIYF. CDR3 sequence (DNA): TGTGCCAGCTCCCTGACTTTTACTTCTGGAAACACCATATATTTT.

This chain links TRBV5-4 with TRBJ2-5; the D is unclear. Trimming pared 1 base from V and 5 bases from J, leaving 3 bases between. This CDR3 contains 11 residues. CDR1 is SGHNT and CDR2 is YYREEE in the germline V gene (reference sequence). This CDR3 reads CASSLQETQYF. The DNA of the CDR3 is TGTGCCAGCAGCTTGCAGGAGACCCAGTACTTC.

The chain has TRBV9 and TRBJ2-5; D is undetermined. CDR1 and CDR2 (germline): SGDLS, YYNGEE. The CDR3 extends over 15 amino acids. V was cut by 0 bases and J by 1 base, with 10 bases left in between. The CDR3 DNA is TGTGCCAGCAGCGTAGGGGTCAGTACCCAAGAGACCCAGTACTTC. This encodes CASSVGVSTQETQYF.

The chain is built from TRBV19 and TRBJ2-6; D is undetermined. V was clipped by 0 bases and J by 4 bases, with 1 base between them. This CDR3 has 13 amino acids. Germline V gene lookup returns CDR1 LNHDA and CDR2 SQIVND (reference sequence). CDR3 protein: CASSIEGANVLTF. DNA for the CDR3: TGTGCCAGTAGTATAGAAGGGGCCAACGTCCTGACTTTC.

CDR3 loop: CAISATGTGEKGRYGYTF. CDR3 DNA: TGTGCCATCAGTGCAACCGGGACAGGGGAAAAAGGCCGCTATGGCTACACCTTC. The V and J genes are TRBV10-3 and TRBJ1-2; 10 bases match TRBD1. The junction had 15 bases not matched to a gene; V was cut back by 4 bases and J by 4 bases. The CDR3 covers 18 residues. CDR1 is ENHRY, CDR2 SYGVKD, per germline.